These 12 T cell receptor beta chains were all obtained from the same sample, sequenced in a study of blood T cell repertoires in COVID-19 (dated by TCRdb to the early 2020s). Library generation was performed with the immunoSEQ multiplex PCR assay. Entries here come from immuneACCESS through TCRdb and include only in-frame sequences with V and J called. Some clones fail to appear in such tables; in the studies checked, an unresolved V gene covers under half of the shortfall, and the cause of the remainder is unknown. In all, the sample holds about 350,000 clones, and roughly 90% of those were seen once. The biggest ten clones account for 3.9% of the sample. Sequencing was carried out using peripheral blood. These receptors originate from a woman aged 55 to 70 with COVID-19, enrolled during active disease.

The chain couples TRBV7-9 to TRBJ2-3, with TRBD2 matching over 9 bases. The CDR3 sequence is 16 residues long. CDR1 and CDR2 (germline): SEHNR, FQNEAQ (reference sequence). J was trimmed by 4 bases and V by 3 bases; bases with no gene match: 8. The CDR3 reads CASSFSAGGIPDTQYF. The CDR3 DNA is TGTGCCAGCAGCTTTAGTGCGGGGGGGATCCCAGATACGCAGTATTTT.

V gene TRBV6-5 combines with J gene TRBJ1-6; 10 nucleotides align to TRBD1. The CDR3 is 15 amino acids. The germline CDR1 and CDR2 sequences are MNHEY and SVGAGI. V shed 6 bases and J 7 bases; nucleotides not matched to a gene: 6. The CDR3 DNA reads as TGTGCCAGCAGAGACAGGGGGCAAAGGAATTCACCCCTCCACTTT. It translates to CASRDRGQRNSPLHF.

The chain is built from TRBV11-2 and TRBJ1-6; TRBD1 agrees at 8 bases. This CDR3 has 17 amino acids. Germline CDR1 reads SGHAT; CDR2 reads FQNNGV. Germline trimming cut 5 bases from V and 0 bases from J; bases unmatched to any gene: 6. CDR3 sequence (DNA): TGTGCCAGCAGCCCCAGGGACAGGAGCTCCTATAATTCACCCCTCCACTTT. This codes for CASSPRDRSSYNSPLHF.

This chain joins TRBV18 and TRBJ2-7, with TRBD1 identical over 9 bases. Germline assignment: CDR1 KGHSH and CDR2 LQKENI. J gave up 0 bases and V 6 bases, and 9 bases lay outside the gene matches. The CDR3 sequence is 16 residues long. The CDR3 loop is CASSPQNRGLSYEQYF. The CDR3 DNA reads TGTGCCAGCTCGCCGCAAAACAGGGGGCTCTCCTACGAGCAGTACTTC. Full variable domain (rest looked up from reference TRBV18 and TRBJ2-7): NAGVMQNPRHLVRRRGQEARLRCSPMKGHSHVYWYRQLPEEGLKFMVYLQKENIIDESGMPKERFSAEFPKEGPSILRIQQVVRGDSAAYFCASSPQNRGLSYEQYFGPGTRLTVT.

The chain employs TRBV5-1 and TRBJ1-2; tentative D call: TRBD1 (6 bases). Germline CDR1 SGHRS, CDR2 YFSETQ. V was trimmed by 4 bases and J by 0 bases, leaving 13 bases between them. The CDR3 is 15 residues long. CDR3 region: CASSPNAGANYGYTF. In DNA, the CDR3 is TGCGCCAGCAGCCCTAACGCAGGGGCTAACTATGGCTACACCTTC.

The V gene is TRBV5-1, the J gene TRBJ2-4; 8 bases agree with TRBD1. The CDR3 is made up of 13 amino acids. The trim removed 4 bases at V and 8 bases at J, leaving 5 bases unmatched. CDR1 is SGHRS and CDR2 is YFSETQ in the germline V gene. The DNA of the CDR3 is TGCGCCAGCAGCGCGACAGGGGTGGACATTCAGTACTTC. Its protein is CASSATGVDIQYF.

This chain uses TRBV12-5 with TRBJ1-1; 9 bases align to TRBD1. V was clipped by 2 bases and J by 0 bases; unmatched bases: 4. The CDR3 totals 16 residues. Germline V lookup: CDR1 LGHNT, CDR2 FRNRAP. Here the CDR3 reads CASGLQGQGLNTEAFF. The CDR3 nucleotides read TGTGCTAGTGGTTTGCAGGGACAGGGATTGAACACTGAAGCTTTCTTT.

CDR3 sequence: CASSLGSRAQHF. The CDR3 nucleotides are TGTGCCAGCAGTTTAGGCTCCCGGGCCCAGCATTTT. The rearrangement joins TRBV28 to TRBJ1-5; D unclear. V was pared by 2 bases and J by 11 bases, with 10 bases between. The germline CDR1 and CDR2 sequences are MDHEN and SYDVKM. The CDR3 totals 12 residues.

The chain combines TRBV7-8 with TRBJ2-7; 8 bases agree with TRBD1. From germline, CDR1 is SGHVS and CDR2 FQNEAQ. J gave up 5 bases and V 8 bases, and 11 bases lay outside the gene matches. CDR3 length: 14 amino acids. The CDR3 nucleotides read TGTGCCAGCGTCCCCGGCAGGGGGCCGAACGAGCAGTACTTC. Protein product: CASVPGRGPNEQYF.

The genes are TRBV5-8 and TRBJ1-1; D gene uncertain. CDR1 is SGHTS, CDR2 YDEGEE, per germline. The CDR3 consists of 14 residues. V shed 7 bases and J shed 3 bases, with 16 bases lying between them. As DNA, the CDR3 is TGTGCCAGCGTTATTCCCGGGATCCACACTGAAGCTTTCTTT. It encodes CASVIPGIHTEAFF. Drawing the rest from reference TRBV5-8 and TRBJ1-1, the complete variable domain is EAGVTQSPTHLIKTRGQQATLRCSPISGHTSVYWYQQALGLGLQFLLWYDEGEERNRGNFPPRFSGRQFPNYSSELNVNALELEDSALYLCASVIPGIHTEAFFGQGTRLTVV.

The chain joins TRBV6-4 to TRBJ2-1; D gene ambiguous. The V and J ends lost 0 bases and 0 bases respectively, with 9 bases between them. CDR1 is MRHNA and CDR2 is SNTAGT in the germline V gene. CDR3 length: 16 residues. CDR3 loop: CASSDSILDSYNEQFF. As DNA, the CDR3 is TGTGCCAGCAGTGACTCGATACTCGACTCCTACAATGAGCAGTTCTTC.

The chain combines TRBV18 with TRBJ2-7; 9 bases map to TRBD2. The V segment lost 6 bases and the J segment 3 bases; nucleotides outside the gene matches: 6. CDR3 size: 14 residues. The germline CDR1 and CDR2 sequences are KGHSH and LQKENI. CDR3 loop: CASSSLAGDYEQYF. The CDR3 DNA reads TGTGCCAGCTCGTCTTTAGCGGGGGACTACGAGCAGTACTTC.